The entry below describes one TCR beta chain. Its antigen is unknown. No clone much larger than this one lies a single base away; base qualities are absent. Peripheral blood CD8+ and CD4+ T cells from healthy donors, Susac syndrome patients and multiple sclerosis patients were profiled by high-throughput TCR beta sequencing. Recently defined diagnostic criteria for definite or probable disease were met by the Susac syndrome patients. Bulk CD8+ and CD4+ T cells were purified magnetically by negative isolation, whereas CD8+ TEMRA cells were enriched by FACS. Blood was drawn into EDTA tubes, processed within 24 hours, and PBMCs were isolated by density gradient centrifugation. PBMCs intended for TCR sequencing were cryopreserved in liquid nitrogen and were subsequently thawed in a 37 degrees C water bath. The sorted or isolated CD4+, CD8+ and CD8+ TEMRA cells had a purity of 90% or higher. The data were taken from a study of CD8 T cells in Susac syndrome (dated by TCRdb to between 2017 and 2020). For the study in its entirety: Among the Susac syndrome patients who were sequenced, clinically active disease was present in about six and clinical remission was observed in roughly 8. At the time of blood withdrawal, Susac syndrome patients were either therapy-naive, taking corticosteroids (with some also receiving IVIg), or on IVIg alone. The study used repertoire sequencing to test whether antigen drove CD8+ T cell activation and differentiation in Susac syndrome.

Overall study results and their limits: The number of individuals in the TCR sequencing and HLA analysis was acknowledged as relatively small. The CD4+ T cell repertoire of patients with Susac syndrome showed no detectable clonal expansion.

RNA was extracted using the RNeasy kit, and roughly 0.5 to 1 microgram was reverse transcribed with random hexamers. TCR beta CDR3 regions were amplified with the immunoSEQ multiplex PCR assay covering 54 Vbeta and 13 Jbeta segments. PCR amplification bias was corrected by using a synthetic template baseline for primer optimization and computational correction. Processing in the source paper ran as follows. Reads were assigned to V, D and J genes according to IMGT and analyzed in immunoSEQ Analyzer, with only productive sequences retained. Clonality was calculated as one minus the Shannon entropy normalized by log2 of the number of productive unique sequences. For each patient and control, public and private clones were evaluated within the 100 most prevalent clones. Clones were defined as Susac-specific if absent from the healthy and MS cohorts, from over a thousand published viral clones and from other ImmuneACCESS disease sequences. Starting from the raw public reads, TCRdb applied fastp trimming at Q25, assembled clones with MiXCR and retained in-frame beta chains. Here each entry gathers all rows of one CDR3 protein and keeps the most common genes and DNA. It is TCRdb's table, rather than the study itself, that gives the V and J calls and clone size. The sample table contains about 140,000 distinct CDR3 sequences; only one count was recorded for roughly 94% of them. The top ten constitute more than 0.11% of the sample.

Sequencing was carried out using CD4+ T cells from PBMCs. The clonotype originates from a human donor with Susac syndrome.

The DNA reads as follows: TGTGCCTGGAGGGGAACGGGACTAGCGCCCTACAATGAGCAGTTCTTC. It codes for CAWRGTGLAPYNEQFF. This sequence uses TRBV30 and TRBJ2-1; 10 bases in between match TRBD2. The CDR3 goes from the cysteine to the phenylalanine over 16 residues. Only the CDR3 DNA is retained, 48 bases long and in frame from the first base. Clipping removes 3 bases from V and 2 bases from J, with 7 as the unmatched junction base count. The germline V gene (reference sequence) gives CDR1 as GTSNPN and CDR2 as SVGIG.